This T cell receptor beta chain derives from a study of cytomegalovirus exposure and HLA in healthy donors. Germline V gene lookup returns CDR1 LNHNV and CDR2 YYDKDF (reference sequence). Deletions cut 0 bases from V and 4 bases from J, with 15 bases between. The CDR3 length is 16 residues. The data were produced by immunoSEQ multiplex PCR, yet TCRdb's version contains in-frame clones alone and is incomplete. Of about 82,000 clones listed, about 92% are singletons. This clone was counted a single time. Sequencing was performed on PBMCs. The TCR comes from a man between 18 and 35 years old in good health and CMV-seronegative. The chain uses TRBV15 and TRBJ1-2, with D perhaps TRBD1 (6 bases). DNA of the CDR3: TGTGCCACCAGCAGAGATTACAGGGCAGGCACCTATGGCTACACCTTC. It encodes CATSRDYRAGTYGYTF. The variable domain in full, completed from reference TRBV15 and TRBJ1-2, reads DAMVIQNPRYQVTQFGKPVTLSCSQTLNHNVMYWYQQKSSQAPKLLFHYYDKDFNNEADTPDNFQSRRPNTSFCFLDIRSPGLGDTAMYLCATSRDYRAGTYGYTFGSGTRLTVV.